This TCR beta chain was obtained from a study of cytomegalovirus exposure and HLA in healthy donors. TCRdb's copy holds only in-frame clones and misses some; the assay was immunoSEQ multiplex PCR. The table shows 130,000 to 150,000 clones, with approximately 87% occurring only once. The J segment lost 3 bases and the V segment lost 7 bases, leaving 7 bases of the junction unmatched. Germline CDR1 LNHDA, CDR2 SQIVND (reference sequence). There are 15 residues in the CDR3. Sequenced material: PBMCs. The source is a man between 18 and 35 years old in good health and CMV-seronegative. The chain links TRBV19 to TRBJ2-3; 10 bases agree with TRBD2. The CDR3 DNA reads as TGTGCCAGTAACATTAGAGCGGGAGGGACAGATACGCAGTATTTT. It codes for CASNIRAGGTDTQYF.